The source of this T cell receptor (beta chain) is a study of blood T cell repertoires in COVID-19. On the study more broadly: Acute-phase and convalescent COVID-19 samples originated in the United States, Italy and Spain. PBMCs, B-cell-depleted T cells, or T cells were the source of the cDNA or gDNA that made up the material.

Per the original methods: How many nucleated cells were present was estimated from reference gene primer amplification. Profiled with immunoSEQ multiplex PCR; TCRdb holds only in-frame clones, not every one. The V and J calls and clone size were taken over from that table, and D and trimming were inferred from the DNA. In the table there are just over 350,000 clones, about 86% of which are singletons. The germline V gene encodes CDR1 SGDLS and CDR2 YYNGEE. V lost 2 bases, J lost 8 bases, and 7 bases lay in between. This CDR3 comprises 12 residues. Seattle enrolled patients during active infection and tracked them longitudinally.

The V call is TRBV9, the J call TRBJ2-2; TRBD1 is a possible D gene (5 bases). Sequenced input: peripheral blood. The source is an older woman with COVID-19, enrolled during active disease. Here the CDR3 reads CASSVHRGELFF. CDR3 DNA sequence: TGTGCCAGCAGCGTTCACAGGGGGGAGCTGTTTTTT.